These 30 T cell receptor beta chains came from one sample sequenced in a study of control samples from healthy donors and cancer patients. Generated by immunoSEQ multiplex PCR, the TCRdb table keeps only in-frame clones and is missing some. This sample has fewer than 120,000 clones, with 70% to 90% found just once. The sample comprised PBMCs. These receptors originate from a woman aged 55-69 years with lung cancer.

The rearrangement joins TRBV6-5 to TRBJ1-1; no reliable D call. The CDR3 runs to 15 residues. V was trimmed by 2 bases and J by 0 bases, leaving 10 bases between them. Germline loops: CDR1 MNHEY, CDR2 SVGAGI. The CDR3 DNA follows: TGTGCCAGCAGTTACCAGGCACCGTTGAACACTGAAGCTTTCTTT. This sequence encodes CASSYQAPLNTEAFF.

The rearrangement uses TRBV7-9 and TRBJ1-3; D unclear. Looked up from germline, CDR1 is SEHNR and CDR2 is FQNEAQ (reference sequence). V lost 3 bases and J 4 bases, leaving 4 bases between the germline ends. This CDR3 region has 12 residues. DNA for the CDR3: TGTGCCAGCAGCTTTGACGGAAACACCATATATTTT. Its translation: CASSFDGNTIYF.

The chain is built from TRBV5-6 and TRBJ1-2; 11 nucleotides match TRBD1. Germline CDR1 SGHDT, CDR2 YYEEEE. V trimming: 4 bases; J trimming: 3 bases; junction bases outside the gene matches: 11. There are 17 residues in the CDR3. The CDR3 nucleotides are TGTGCCAGCAGCAAGAGGACAGGGGGCCTGGACTACTATGGCTACACCTTC. Translating it yields CASSKRTGGLDYYGYTF. Full variable domain (missing parts from reference TRBV5-6 and TRBJ1-2): DAGVTQSPTHLIKTRGQQVTLRCSPKSGHDTVSWYQQALGQGPQFIFQYYEEEERQRGNFPDRFSGHQFPNYSSELNVNALLLGDSALYLCASSKRTGGLDYYGYTFGSGTRLTVV.

CDR3 loop: CASRVRGAYTF. The CDR3 coding sequence is TGTGCCAGTAGAGTTAGAGGGGCCTACACCTTC. The rearrangement links TRBV19 to TRBJ1-2; maybe TRBD1 (5 bases). This CDR3 spans 11 amino acids. Germline V gives CDR1 LNHDA, CDR2 SQIVND (reference sequence). Deletions cut 6 bases from V and 10 bases from J, with 12 bases between.

This clone was counted a single time. J is TRBJ1-5 and V is TRBV5-6; possibly TRBD1 for D (5 bases). This CDR3 has 15 residues. CDR1 SGHDT and CDR2 YYEEEE come from the germline V gene. V was clipped by 0 bases and J by 0 bases, with 7 bases between them. CDR3 protein: CASSLGTPSNQPQHF. The DNA for the CDR3 is TGTGCCAGCAGCTTGGGGACACCTAGCAATCAGCCCCAGCATTTT.

Only a few counts were recorded for this clone. The V call is TRBV2, the J call TRBJ1-5; TRBD1 might be the D (5 bases). The CDR3 has 15 residues. The germline V and J ends were trimmed by 5 bases and 2 bases, with 13 bases remaining between them. Germline CDR1 is SNHLY and CDR2 is FYNNEI. CDR3 protein: CASSSGTVGNQPQHF. The CDR3 nucleotides are TGTGCCAGCAGTTCCGGGACGGTAGGCAATCAGCCCCAGCATTTT.

This clone was found a few times. The chain carries TRBV4-3 and TRBJ2-5; no firm D call. CDR1 LGHNA and CDR2 YSLEER come from the germline V gene. The V end was cut by 1 base, the J end by 4 bases, with 13 bases between. This CDR3 comprises 15 residues. The CDR3: CASSQANNPRETQYF. CDR3 bases: TGCGCCAGCAGCCAAGCGAACAACCCACGAGAGACCCAGTACTTC.

The chain is built from TRBV5-4 and TRBJ2-3, with TRBD1 matching 9 bases. With 6 bases clipped from V and 9 bases from J, the junction kept 8 bases outside the gene matches. Germline V gives CDR1 SGHNT, CDR2 YYREEE (reference sequence). The CDR3 runs to 13 residues. The CDR3 region has the DNA TGTGCCAGCACCATACAGGGGGCGGAGACGCAGTATTTT. It specifies CASTIQGAETQYF.

The chain joins TRBV29-1 to TRBJ2-1; D is perhaps TRBD2 (6 bases). In germline, CDR1 is SQVTM, CDR2 ANQGSEA. The CDR3 consists of 11 residues. As DNA, the CDR3 is TGCAGTATAAGGTTGGGGGGAGGCACGTTCTTC. This translates into CSIRLGGGTFF.

This chain links TRBV28 with TRBJ1-1; 8 nucleotides match TRBD1. This CDR3 comprises 16 residues. The ends lost 7 bases at V and 1 base at J; junction bases unmatched: 11. Germline V lookup: CDR1 MDHEN, CDR2 SYDVKM. DNA for the CDR3: TGTGCCAGCACTGGCAGGGGGCGAATTTGGAACACTGAAGCTTTCTTT. Translation: CASTGRGRIWNTEAFF.

In its sample, this clone was seen a few times. The genes are TRBV2 and TRBJ1-6; 9 nucleotides agree with TRBD1. With V trimmed by 6 bases and J by 14 bases, 11 bases remained unmatched. Germline V gives CDR1 SNHLY, CDR2 FYNNEI. The CDR3 has 14 amino acids. The chain's CDR3 is CASRTGTGYGSLHF. In DNA form, the CDR3 reads TGTGCCAGCAGAACCGGGACAGGGTACGGGTCCCTCCACTTT.

The chain couples TRBV7-6 to TRBJ2-3; D may be TRBD2 (7 bases). This CDR3 is built from 18 residues. The ends were cut back, 1 base at V and 2 bases at J, with 19 bases in the middle. The germline gives CDR1 SGHVS, CDR2 FNYEAQ. The CDR3 spells CASSLVVGGPRDTDTQYF. In DNA form, the CDR3 reads TGTGCCAGCAGCTTAGTGGTGGGGGGGCCTCGGGACACAGATACGCAGTATTTT.

As for this clone: The junction and the germline gene differ at one end; a read error may be behind it. The V call is TRBV7-7, the J call TRBJ2-1, with D unresolved. Germline values: CDR1 SSHAT, CDR2 FNYEAQ (reference sequence). This CDR3 is built from 13 residues. Here the CDR3 DNA reads TGTGCTAGCAGCTTATCAGAGCTCCATGAGCAGTTCTTC. Its protein product is CASSLSELHEQFF.

The J gene is TRBJ1-2, the V gene TRBV7-8, with D possibly being TRBD1 (5 bases). Germline V gives CDR1 SGHVS, CDR2 FQNEAQ. The CDR3 spans 12 residues. V lost 3 bases, J lost 13 bases, and 15 bases lay in between. The CDR3: CASSFGGELATF. Here the CDR3 DNA reads TGTGCCAGCAGCTTCGGGGGGGAGCTCGCCACCTTC.

The CDR3 bases are TGTGCCAGCAGCCAAGAGATCCCGCCGGACAAATCCTGGGGCAATCAGCCCCAGCATTTT. This sequence encodes CASSQEIPPDKSWGNQPQHF. The chain joins TRBV3-1 (or the pseudogene TRBV3-2) to TRBJ1-5; D might be TRBD1 (5 bases). The CDR3 has 20 amino acids. The germline V gene encodes CDR1 LGHDT and CDR2 YNNKEL (reference sequence). V lost 0 bases and J lost 2, with 23 bases in between.

The chain carries TRBV5-6 and TRBJ1-5; 9 bases line up with TRBD1. With V trimmed by 4 bases and J by 7 bases, 6 bases remained unmatched. Germline assignment: CDR1 SGHDT and CDR2 YYEEEE. The CDR3 totals 14 residues. CDR3 sequence: CASSVRQGVQPQHF. As DNA, the CDR3 is TGTGCCAGCAGCGTCCGACAGGGGGTGCAGCCCCAGCATTTT.

Notes on this clone: At one end, the junction sequence differs from germline, possibly due to a read error. V gene TRBV19 combines with J gene TRBJ2-7, with 9 bases fitting TRBD2. CDR1 is LNHDA and CDR2 is SQIVND in the germline V gene (reference sequence). The CDR3 is 17 amino acids. The CDR3 sequence is CASSPLGSGGTYYAQYF. The DNA for the CDR3 is TGTGCCAGTAGTCCGCTGGGGAGCGGGGGGACCTATTACGCGCAGTACTTC.

This sequence joins TRBV9 and TRBJ2-7; D remains unclear. This CDR3 contains 13 residues. Germline V lookup: CDR1 SGDLS, CDR2 YYNGEE. Trimming left V 4 bases short and J 2 bases short, with 10 bases between. The CDR3, as DNA: TGTGCCAGCAGCAAGGACCCAGCCTACGAGCAGTACTTC. Its translation is CASSKDPAYEQYF.

This rearrangement joins TRBV6-6 to TRBJ2-7, with D possibly matching TRBD2 (6 bases). The CDR3 consists of 12 residues. Trimming left V 8 bases short and J 2 bases short, with 10 bases between. Germline loops: CDR1 MNHNY, CDR2 SVGAGI (reference sequence). This CDR3 reads CASSGGTYEQYF. The CDR3 DNA reads as TGTGCCAGCTCCGGGGGAACCTACGAGCAGTACTTC.

The chain couples TRBV19 to TRBJ2-7, with TRBD1 as a possible D gene (5 bases). Trimming removed 7 bases from V and 9 bases from J, with 22 bases in between. CDR1 LNHDA and CDR2 SQIVND come from the germline V gene (reference sequence). CDR3 length equals 14 residues. The CDR3 sequence: CASTAPGMGFAQYF. CDR3 DNA: TGTGCCAGTACCGCGCCAGGGATGGGTTTTGCGCAGTACTTC. Variable domain in full (rest from reference TRBV19 and TRBJ2-7): DGGITQSPKYLFRKEGQNVTLSCEQNLNHDAMYWYRQDPGQGLRLIYYSQIVNDFQKGDIAEGYSVSREKKESFPLTVTSAQKNPTAFYLCASTAPGMGFAQYFGPGTRLTVT.

The V gene is TRBV7-2, the J gene TRBJ1-1; TRBD1 matches 9 bases. CDR1 SGHTA and CDR2 FQGNSA come from the germline V gene. This CDR3 spans 15 amino acids. J gave up 4 bases and V 5 bases, and 8 bases lay outside the gene matches. The CDR3, as DNA: TGTGCCAGCAGCCCCGACAGGGGGTCGGGCACTGAAGCTTTCTTT. Its protein product is CASSPDRGSGTEAFF.

The genes are TRBV24-1 and TRBJ2-1; D is unclear. Germline-derived CDR1 and CDR2 are KGHDR and SFDVKD. V lost 1 base and J lost 0, with 9 bases in between. This CDR3 has 16 amino acids. The CDR3 sequence is CATSDFGKGSYNEQFF. Here the CDR3 DNA reads TGTGCCACCAGTGATTTCGGTAAGGGCTCCTACAATGAGCAGTTCTTC.

This chain joins TRBV7-2 and TRBJ2-3; D might be TRBD1 (5 bases). This CDR3 has 15 residues. The germline V gene has CDR1 SGHTA and CDR2 FQGNSA. Trimming shortened V by 2 bases and J by 4 bases, and 13 bases separated the two germline ends. CDR3 region: CASSLTGHISDTQYF. CDR3 DNA sequence: TGTGCCAGCAGCTTAACAGGACACATCTCAGATACGCAGTATTTT.

This clone occurred a few times. The chain joins TRBV19 to TRBJ1-1; D is perhaps TRBD1 (6 bases). This CDR3 is 13 amino acids long. Germline loops: CDR1 LNHDA, CDR2 SQIVND (reference sequence). V lost 8 bases and J 2 bases, leaving 12 bases between the germline ends. This CDR3 is CASAGAYNTEAFF. CDR3 sequence (DNA): TGTGCCAGTGCAGGGGCCTATAACACTGAAGCTTTCTTT.

The gene calls are TRBV30 and TRBJ1-4; D not certain. CDR3 size: 14 residues. Trimming cost V 0 bases and J 4 bases, with 9 bases left between them. Germline V gene lookup returns CDR1 GTSNPN and CDR2 SVGIG (reference sequence). The CDR3 sequence: CAWSVHSNNEKLFF. The CDR3 DNA reads TGTGCCTGGAGTGTCCACAGTAATAATGAAAAACTGTTTTTT.

The chain uses TRBV3-1 (or the pseudogene TRBV3-2) and TRBJ1-2, with 7 bases lining up with TRBD1. CDR1 and CDR2 (germline): LGHDT, YNNKEL (reference sequence). The length of the CDR3 is 14 residues. Trimming removed 4 bases from V and 6 bases from J; junction bases left unmatched: 8. The CDR3 bases are TGTGCCAGCAGCCTTAGAGTAGGGGGCAATGGCTACACCTTC. Its protein is CASSLRVGGNGYTF.

This CDR3 is CASSDLASGGGYTF. The CDR3 region has the DNA TGTGCCAGCAGTGACTTAGCGAGTGGTGGAGGCTACACCTTC. V gene TRBV6-4 combines with J gene TRBJ1-2, with unresolved D. Germline loops: CDR1 MRHNA, CDR2 SNTAGT. V lost 1 base, J lost 8 bases, and 14 bases lay in between. The CDR3 has 14 residues.

As regards this clone: In the same sample, other DNA sequences code for this CDR3. The V call is TRBV5-1, the J call TRBJ1-1; D is unresolved. Between the trimmed V and J ends, which lost 0 bases and 1 base, there was a span of 4 bases. This CDR3 comprises 13 residues. Germline V gives CDR1 SGHRS, CDR2 YFSETQ. The CDR3 protein is CASSLEGNTEAFF. The CDR3 nucleotides are TGCGCCAGCAGCTTGGAAGGGAACACTGAAGCTTTCTTT.

The rearrangement uses TRBV12-3 or TRBV12-4 and TRBJ1-1; a weak D match, TRBD1 (5 bases). The CDR3 is 13 amino acids. Deletions cut 2 bases from V and 7 bases from J, with 11 bases between. CDR3 DNA sequence: TGTGCCAGCAGTTTACAGGGCTGCGGTGAAGCTTTCTTT. This gives the protein CASSLQGCGEAFF.

The chain uses TRBV18 and TRBJ1-5; possibly TRBD1 for D (6 bases). The CDR3 runs to 14 residues. Trimming stripped 3 bases from V and 7 bases from J, with 13 bases between. Germline V gives CDR1 KGHSH, CDR2 LQKENI. CDR3 residues: CASSPSNRGQPQHF. In DNA, the CDR3 is TGTGCCAGCTCACCGTCGAATAGGGGGCAGCCCCAGCATTTT.